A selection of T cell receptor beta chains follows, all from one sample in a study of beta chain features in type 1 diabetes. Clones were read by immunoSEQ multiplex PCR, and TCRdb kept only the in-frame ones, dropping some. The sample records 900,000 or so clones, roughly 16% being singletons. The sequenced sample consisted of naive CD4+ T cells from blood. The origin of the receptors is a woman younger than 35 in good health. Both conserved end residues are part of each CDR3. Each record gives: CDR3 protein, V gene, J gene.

cdr3_aa: CASSLEGLAGLGTGELFF
v_call: TRBV5-6
j_call: TRBJ2-2

cdr3_aa: CAIRRENTGELFF
v_call: TRBV10-3
j_call: TRBJ2-2

cdr3_aa: CASSEGARGYTF
v_call: TRBV28
j_call: TRBJ1-2

cdr3_aa: CASSEYSSGRGTDTQYF
v_call: TRBV25-1
j_call: TRBJ2-3

cdr3_aa: CASSERGLEQYF
v_call: TRBV6-1
j_call: TRBJ2-7

cdr3_aa: CASSPNTYEQYF
v_call: TRBV18
j_call: TRBJ2-7

cdr3_aa: CASSSRDRGGYTF
v_call: TRBV6-6
j_call: TRBJ1-2

cdr3_aa: CASSVGASGPAGTDTQYF
v_call: TRBV9
j_call: TRBJ2-3

cdr3_aa: CASEGARKTQYF
v_call: TRBV19
j_call: TRBJ2-5

cdr3_aa: CASSRGGQAPYEQYF
v_call: TRBV28
j_call: TRBJ2-7

cdr3_aa: CASSRGRTTYNEQFF
v_call: TRBV7-2
j_call: TRBJ2-1

cdr3_aa: CASSLGQGRETQYF
v_call: TRBV28
j_call: TRBJ2-5

cdr3_aa: CASSQEGRVVDGYTF
v_call: TRBV14
j_call: TRBJ1-2

cdr3_aa: CASSFDTSGAYEQYF
v_call: TRBV7-2
j_call: TRBJ2-7

cdr3_aa: CASSLRDEQYF
v_call: TRBV28
j_call: TRBJ2-7

cdr3_aa: CASRRTGARENTEAFF
v_call: TRBV5-1
j_call: TRBJ1-1

cdr3_aa: CASSPPQGQAFF
v_call: TRBV6-5
j_call: TRBJ1-1

cdr3_aa: CSVGGYNEQFF
v_call: TRBV20-1
j_call: TRBJ2-1

cdr3_aa: CASSLSWDEQYF
v_call: TRBV7-2
j_call: TRBJ2-7

cdr3_aa: CASSGRTSRVNEQYF
v_call: TRBV25-1
j_call: -

cdr3_aa: CASSPPLRATYEQYF
v_call: TRBV7-9
j_call: TRBJ2-7

cdr3_aa: CASSEGDRGFPQHF
v_call: TRBV2
j_call: TRBJ1-5

cdr3_aa: CASSFESLGVTEAFF
v_call: TRBV11-1
j_call: TRBJ1-1

cdr3_aa: CASSPRLKLAQETQYF
v_call: TRBV7-8
j_call: TRBJ2-5

cdr3_aa: CASSSGLAGTTGELFF
v_call: TRBV28
j_call: TRBJ2-2

cdr3_aa: CASSPGPINIQYF
v_call: TRBV9
j_call: TRBJ2-4

cdr3_aa: CASSQDFGVHGLKAYEQYF
v_call: TRBV4-2
j_call: TRBJ2-7

cdr3_aa: CASNRGVWETQYF
v_call: TRBV28
j_call: TRBJ2-5

cdr3_aa: CASSLDARSNEQFF
v_call: TRBV11-3
j_call: TRBJ2-1

cdr3_aa: CATSRDFKSPQHF
v_call: TRBV15
j_call: TRBJ1-5

cdr3_aa: CASSQALTNKAYEQYF
v_call: TRBV4-3
j_call: TRBJ2-7

cdr3_aa: CASTSGRANEQFF
v_call: TRBV6-1
j_call: TRBJ2-1

cdr3_aa: CSVGRQGGAGYGYTF
v_call: TRBV29-1
j_call: TRBJ1-2